Below, 15 T cell receptor beta chains from the same sample are listed, as sequenced in a study of shared clonotypes between healthy human individuals. Sequenced by immunoSEQ multiplex PCR; TCRdb stores in-frame clones only, minus some. The repertoire includes 2 million to 2.5 million clones, around 90% of them detected once, and 0.37% sits in the top ten. Sequencing was performed on naive CD4+ T cells from PBMCs. The subset here: CD45RA+ positively selected. These receptors all come from a man younger than 35 in good health. Some clones in this sample may be carry-over from other donors' samples.

The CDR3 region is CASSGPTGIYEQYF. CDR3 DNA sequence: TGTGCCAGCAGTGGACCAACAGGGATCTACGAGCAGTACTTC. The chain employs TRBV6-1 and TRBJ2-7; possibly TRBD1 for D (6 bases). V lost 4 bases, J lost 3 bases, and 13 bases lay in between. This CDR3 spans 14 amino acids. Germline V CDR1 and CDR2: MNHNS, SASEGT.

This chain uses TRBV28 with TRBJ1-2; D is undetermined. Germline CDR1 is MDHEN and CDR2 is SYDVKM. The V and J ends lost 3 bases and 3 bases respectively, with 2 bases between them. The CDR3 runs 11 residues. The CDR3 DNA follows: TGTGCCAGCAGTTTTCACTATGGCTACACCTTC. Amino acids: CASSFHYGYTF.

The genes are TRBV23-1 and TRBJ1-3, with D possibly TRBD1 on 6 matching bases. TRBV23-1 is treated as an ORF (open reading frame) with a function not yet certain. Trimming pared 8 bases from V and 0 bases from J, leaving 17 bases between. The CDR3 runs 16 residues. The CDR3 spells CASPAFRDTSGNTIYF. The CDR3 bases are TGCGCCAGCCCCGCCTTCAGGGACACCTCTGGAAACACCATATATTTT.

The chain links TRBV2 to TRBJ2-3; 9 nucleotides line up with TRBD1. V dropped 2 bases and J dropped 4; count of bases not matched to a gene: 4. The length of the CDR3 is 15 residues. The germline V gene encodes CDR1 SNHLY and CDR2 FYNNEI. The CDR3 loop is CASSEMGQGADTQYF. In DNA form, the CDR3 reads TGTGCCAGCAGTGAAATGGGACAGGGTGCAGATACGCAGTATTTT. The variable domain in full, with the rest retrieved from reference TRBV2 and TRBJ2-3, is EPEVTQTPSHQVTQMGQEVILRCVPISNHLYFYWYRQILGQKVEFLVSFYNNEISEKSEIFDDQFSVERPDGSNFTLKIRSTKLEDSAMYFCASSEMGQGADTQYFGPGTRLTVL.

Concerning this clone: The sample carries other DNA sequences with the same CDR3. This chain joins TRBV7-9 and TRBJ1-5, with D maybe TRBD1 (6 bases). The CDR3 spans 15 residues. V lost 1 base to trimming and J lost 3 bases, with 10 bases between them. CDR1 is SEHNR and CDR2 is FQNEAQ in the germline V gene (reference sequence). The CDR3 bases are TGTGCCAGCAGCTTAGGACAGGTTCCCAATCAGCCCCAGCATTTT. The encoded protein is CASSLGQVPNQPQHF.

J is TRBJ2-7 and V is TRBV5-1; either TRBD1 or TRBD2 may supply D (7 bases each). The germline CDR1 and CDR2 sequences are SGHRS and YFSETQ. V was trimmed by 7 bases and J by 2 bases, leaving 16 bases between them. CDR3 size: 14 residues. The chain's CDR3 is CASSGQGGPYEQYF. Written as DNA, the CDR3 is TGCGCCAGCTCGGGCCAGGGGGGGCCCTACGAGCAGTACTTC.

The genes are TRBV20-1 and TRBJ1-2; no firm D call. The germline V and J ends were trimmed by 5 bases and 5 bases, with 9 bases remaining between them. The germline V gene encodes CDR1 DFQATT and CDR2 SNEGSKA (reference sequence). The CDR3 is made up of 11 amino acids. The DNA for the CDR3 is TGCAGTGCTCCGAACAGATATGGCTACACCTTC. Encoded protein: CSAPNRYGYTF.

The J gene is TRBJ1-4, the V gene TRBV9; D unresolved. The CDR3 contains 17 residues. Trimming took off 0 bases at V and 5 bases at J, with 17 bases between the two ends. CDR1 is SGDLS, CDR2 YYNGEE, per germline. The CDR3 here is CASSVDGRESRNEKLFF. The CDR3 bases are TGTGCCAGCAGCGTAGACGGCAGAGAATCGAGGAATGAAAAACTGTTTTTT.

The chain has TRBV7-2 and TRBJ1-2; 8 bases match TRBD1. V was pared by 5 bases and J by 4 bases, with 6 bases of the junction left unmatched. Per the germline V gene, CDR1 is SGHTA and CDR2 is FQGNSA. This CDR3 is 14 amino acids long. The CDR3 bases are TGTGCCAGCAGCACCGGGACAGGATCCTATGGCTACACCTTC. Translated: CASSTGTGSYGYTF.

This clone was detected once. The chain couples TRBV15 to TRBJ2-7; D is ambiguous. CDR1 is LNHNV and CDR2 is YYDKDF in the germline V gene (reference sequence). Deletions cut 5 bases from V and 1 base from J, with 12 bases between. The CDR3 has 14 residues. The CDR3 here is CATSLGRTSYEQYF. The CDR3 DNA reads TGTGCCACCAGCCTAGGCCGGACGTCCTACGAGCAGTACTTC.

V usage is TRBV6-6 and J usage is TRBJ2-7; D possibly corresponds to TRBD2 (5 bases). In germline, CDR1 is MNHNY, CDR2 SVGAGI (reference sequence). This CDR3 spans 13 amino acids. Trimming took 2 bases from V and 2 from J, leaving 7 bases between them. CDR3 region: CASSYREPYEQYF. CDR3 sequence (DNA): TGTGCCAGCAGTTACCGGGAACCCTACGAGCAGTACTTC.

The CDR3 spells CASSHTGGVSYEQYF. As DNA, the CDR3 is TGTGCCAGCAGTCATACAGGGGGTGTCTCCTACGAGCAGTACTTC. The genes are TRBV6-1 and TRBJ2-7; TRBD1 agrees at 8 bases. J was trimmed by 0 bases and V by 5 bases; bases with no gene match: 6. From germline, CDR1 is MNHNS and CDR2 SASEGT. The CDR3 has 15 amino acids.

The J gene is TRBJ2-7, the V gene TRBV5-1; no definite D call. The CDR3 loop spans 14 amino acids. V was pared by 0 bases and J by 3 bases, with 10 bases between. CDR1 and CDR2 (germline): SGHRS, YFSETQ. The CDR3 reads CASSLAAGIYEQYF. The DNA for the CDR3 is TGCGCCAGCAGCTTGGCCGCCGGAATCTACGAGCAGTACTTC.

This clone appeared once. Other nucleotide sequences from this sample produce the same CDR3. This chain links TRBV6-6 with TRBJ2-3, with TRBD1 matching 7 bases. Germline values: CDR1 MNHNY, CDR2 SVGAGI (reference sequence). The V and J ends lost 5 bases and 1 base, in that order; junction bases with no gene match: 3. CDR3 length: 14 amino acids. CDR3 sequence: CASSLGQGTDTQYF. In nucleotides, the CDR3 is TGTGCCAGCAGTCTCGGACAGGGCACAGATACGCAGTATTTT.

The chain joins TRBV18 to TRBJ2-3; D is possibly TRBD1 (6 bases). The V gene's germline CDR1 is KGHSH and CDR2 LQKENI. This CDR3 has 15 residues. Trimming left V 3 bases short and J 1 base short, with 11 bases between. The CDR3 nucleotides read TGTGCCAGCTCACCCAGGGGCACCCGCACAGATACGCAGTATTTT. As protein: CASSPRGTRTDTQYF.